This TCR beta chain came from a study of blood T cell repertoires in COVID-19 (dated by TCRdb to 2020 to 2022). The study in broad terms: The collaborator samples originated in the United States, Italy and Spain and spanned the acute and convalescent phases of COVID-19. The material from the prospective study consisted of cDNA or gDNA derived from T cells, B-cell-depleted T cells, or PBMCs. Subjects who had been exposed to COVID-19, were actively infected with it, or had recovered from it provided the deeply sampled blood TCRbeta repertoires that made up the dataset. The repertoires were released in a freely available public database meant as a resource for research on the immune response to SARS-CoV-2. Samples came from the ongoing ImmuneRACE study (first 160 participants) plus 1,254 subjects from 6 global collaborators. Sample metadata almost always included a de-identified subject ID, COVID-19 status, age in years and sex. HLA class I and class II types, where available, came from metadata supplied by the sample provider rather than from assay-based typing.

Participants in the prospective study were aged about 18 to 90 years, lived in under 30 United States geographic areas, and enrolled through a virtual design. In the prospective study, participants were assigned to cohorts based on the clinical history participants reported in a screening survey and a study questionnaire. Recovered participants in ImmuneRACE Cohort 3 were defined by two consecutive negative NP/OP PCR tests, clearance by a healthcare professional, or resolution of symptoms. In the prospective study, whole blood, serum and a nasopharyngeal or oropharyngeal swab were collected from each participant by mobile phlebotomists. Prospective study participants could optionally give additional blood draws and questionnaires over an approximately two-month period. Blood samples from the prospective study were shipped frozen or at room temperature prior to DNA extraction. Counted from cysteine to phenylalanine, this CDR3 has 19 amino acids. Only the CDR3 DNA is retained, 57 bases long and in frame from the first base. Trimming accounts for 0 bases at V and 1 base at J, while the number of junction bases matched to no gene is 12. For CDR1 and CDR2, the germline V gene lists SGDLS and YYNGEE.

The immunoSEQ Assay, a bias-controlled multiplex PCR, was used to amplify TCRbeta CDR3 regions from genomic DNA. The paper's data handling went like this. Within the assay, amplification of reference gene primers was used to estimate how many nucleated cells each sample contained. To quantify the absolute abundance of each unique TCRbeta CDR3 rearrangement, sequence reads were collapsed and filtered. For each sample, productive Simpson clonality was calculated by taking the square root of Simpson's diversity index across productive rearrangements. Here the immuneACCESS table is served through TCRdb, limited to in-frame sequences with V and J called. Missing clones are a known gap in these copies; in checked studies unresolved V genes cover under half, and the rest lacks a known reason. The DNA was the basis for D and trimming; V, J and clone size are from that table. This sample lists about 310,000 clones; 80% to 90% were detected once. The ten largest clones add up to more than 2% of the sample.

Study-wide findings and limitations: Clinical and demographic metadata were provided uncurated, with the amount varying by source and participant.

Concerning this clone itself: What this receptor recognizes is not known. Nothing much larger sits one base from this clone, and base qualities are not available.

This receptor chain uses TRBV9 and TRBJ2-3, with 9 central nucleotides matching TRBD1. Sequenced: PBMCs or T cells enriched from blood (not recorded which). The TCR sequence derives from a man aged 25 to 40 who had recovered from COVID-19. CDR3 sequence: CASSVGRGQGLLRTDTQYF. The sequence in DNA is TGTGCCAGCAGCGTAGGAAGGGGACAGGGACTGCTTCGCACAGATACGCAGTATTTT.